These 16 T cell receptor beta chains came from one sample sequenced in a study of T cells in Graves' hyperthyroidism and ophthalmopathy. RNA transcripts served as the template for amplifying TCR beta CDR3 regions. During a first-round RT-PCR of the TCR CDR3, the HTBI primer set was used. MiXCR, applied by TCRdb to the multiplex PCR reads, yields one record per CDR3 protein. The table records hundreds of thousands of distinct CDR3 sequences, 45% of them present only once. What was sequenced was peripheral blood or thyroid tissue (not recorded which). These TCRs come from an adult man with Graves' disease, either hyperthyroidism or ophthalmopathy (not recorded which).

The CDR3 DNA is TGCAGTGCAAGGACAGGGGATCAGCCCCAGCATTTT. It specifies CSARTGDQPQHF. This chain links TRBV20-1 with TRBJ1-5, with 9 bases that match TRBD1. Per the germline V gene, CDR1 is DFQATT and CDR2 is SNEGSKA (reference sequence). This CDR3 contains 12 residues. The J segment lost 5 bases and the V segment lost 6 bases, leaving 2 bases of the junction unmatched.

This clonotype was found a few times. A read error may produce the germline difference seen at one junction end. The chain uses TRBV7-2 and TRBJ1-5; D remains unclear. The CDR3 is made up of 13 amino acids. Germline CDR1 and CDR2: SGHTA and FQGNSA. The CDR3 bases are TGTGCCAGCAGCTTAGACAGCAGTCAGCCCCAGCATTTT. Residues: CASSLDSSQPQHF.

In this sample, this clonotype turned up a few times. The chain recombines TRBV6-5 with TRBJ2-7; D is ambiguous. CDR3 length: 13 amino acids. V dropped 2 bases and J dropped 7 bases, with 12 bases sitting between them. Germline V gene data show CDR1 as MNHEY and CDR2 as SVGAGI. The CDR3 DNA is TGTGCCAGCAGTTACGGCCGGGTGTGGGAGCAGTACTTC. Its protein is CASSYGRVWEQYF.

The rearrangement uses TRBV5-8 and TRBJ1-2, with 9 bases aligning to TRBD1. Per germline, CDR1 SGHTS and CDR2 YDEGEE. V lost 4 bases and J lost 4; bases outside the gene matches: 5. The CDR3 has 14 amino acids. CDR3 loop: CASSAGQGFYGYTF. The CDR3 DNA follows: TGTGCCAGCAGCGCGGGACAGGGTTTCTATGGCTACACCTTC.

Only a few counts were recorded for this clonotype. V and J are TRBV5-1 and TRBJ1-2, with 7 bases matching TRBD1. The junction had 8 bases not matched to a gene; V was cut back by 4 bases and J by 2 bases. Germline V gene data show CDR1 as SGHRS and CDR2 as YFSETQ. The CDR3 runs to 15 residues. CDR3 region: CASSELQGRNYGYTF. In DNA, the CDR3 is TGCGCCAGCAGCGAACTACAGGGGAGAAACTATGGCTACACCTTC.

Of note for this clonotype: Its ends do not fully match the called genes, so a read error is possible. This chain links TRBV10-3 with TRBJ1-6; TRBD1 is a possible D gene (5 bases). CDR3 length: 13 residues. Per germline, CDR1 ENHRY and CDR2 SYGVKD. The CDR3 sequence: CASSTTENSPLHF. Here the CDR3 DNA reads TGTGCCAGCAGTACGACAGAGAATTCACCCCTCCACTTT.

This clonotype occurred a few times. The genes are TRBV10-3 and TRBJ2-7; 9 nucleotides agree with TRBD1. The CDR3 is 14 amino acids. Trimming cost V 10 bases and J 2 bases; bases outside gene matches: 9. Germline CDR1 ENHRY, CDR2 SYGVKD. Here the CDR3 DNA reads TGTGCCAGCAGAGGGACAGGGAACCCCTACGAGCAGTACTTC. This gives the protein CASRGTGNPYEQYF.

J is TRBJ1-6 and V is TRBV7-9, with D unclear. With 5 bases removed from V and 0 bases from J, the gap between germline ends came to 14 bases. The CDR3 has 17 amino acids. In germline, CDR1 is SEHNR, CDR2 FQNEAQ (reference sequence). Written as DNA, the CDR3 is TGTGCCAGCAGCCAAGATCAGCGGACCTCCTATAATTCACCCCTCCACTTT. It yields the protein CASSQDQRTSYNSPLHF. Together with reference TRBV7-9 and TRBJ1-6, the CDR3 gives the full variable domain: DTGVSQNPRHKITKRGQNVTFRCDPISEHNRLYWYRQTLGQGPEFLTYFQNEAQLEKSRLLSDRFSAERPKGSFSTLEIQRTEQGDSAMYLCASSQDQRTSYNSPLHFGNGTRLTVT.

This rearrangement joins TRBV20-1 to TRBJ1-5; D is possibly TRBD1 (5 bases). Deletions cut 0 bases from V and 1 base from J, with 13 bases between. The germline gives CDR1 DFQATT, CDR2 SNEGSKA (reference sequence). The CDR3 length is 16 residues. Here the CDR3 DNA reads TGCAGTGCTAGAGATGGGCTCCGGGGGAGCAATCAGCCCCAGCATTTT. Translation: CSARDGLRGSNQPQHF.

This clonotype was counted ten times or more. This chain uses TRBV7-6 with TRBJ1-1; 7 bases agree with TRBD1. This CDR3 has 14 amino acids. The germline V gene has CDR1 SGHVS and CDR2 FNYEAQ. V lost 5 bases and J lost 1; bases outside the gene matches: 4. CDR3: CASSDGTANTEAFF. Here the CDR3 DNA reads TGTGCCAGCAGCGACGGGACAGCGAACACTGAAGCTTTCTTT. Combining the CDR3 with reference TRBV7-6 and TRBJ1-1 gives the whole variable domain GAGVSQSPRYKVTKRGQDVALRCDPISGHVSLYWYRQALGQGPEFLTYFNYEAQQDKSGLPNDRFSAERPEGSISTLTIQRTEQRDSAMYRCASSDGTANTEAFFGQGTRLTVV.

The rearrangement uses TRBV25-1 and TRBJ1-4, with D uncertain. The germline gives CDR1 MGHDK, CDR2 SYGVNS. CDR3 length: 14 amino acids. The V end was cut by 5 bases, the J end by 8 bases, with 15 bases between. CDR3 sequence: CASSLSTGAEKLFF. The DNA of the CDR3 is TGTGCCAGCAGTTTATCCACTGGTGCGGAAAAACTGTTTTTT.

J is TRBJ2-5 and V is TRBV20-1; 9 positions agree with TRBD1. Germline CDR1 and CDR2: DFQATT and SNEGSKA (reference sequence). The V segment lost 1 base and the J segment 5 bases; nucleotides outside the gene matches: 2. CDR3 length equals 13 residues. CDR3 nucleotides: TGCAGTGCTAGAGCAGGACAGGGGGAGACCCAGTACTTC. Translation: CSARAGQGETQYF.

This clonotype showed up just a few times. V is TRBV24-1 and J is TRBJ2-5, with D maybe TRBD1 (6 bases). With 5 bases removed from V and 0 bases from J, the gap between germline ends came to 12 bases. This CDR3 comprises 15 residues. Per the germline V gene, CDR1 is KGHDR and CDR2 is SFDVKD. CDR3 residues: CATSGSTGNQETQYF. CDR3 nucleotides: TGTGCCACCAGTGGCTCCACAGGGAACCAAGAGACCCAGTACTTC.

This clonotype was picked up many times. V and J are TRBV2 and TRBJ1-6; 9 bases line up with TRBD1. The CDR3 runs to 13 residues. Per the germline V gene, CDR1 is SNHLY and CDR2 is FYNNEI. J lost 6 bases, V lost 10 bases, and 4 bases had no gene match. CDR3 in DNA: TGTGCCACCGGGACAGGGACTAATTCACCCCTCCACTTT. As protein: CATGTGTNSPLHF.

This clonotype has at least ten counts. This chain links TRBV7-9 with TRBJ1-6; 7 bases agree with TRBD1. V lost 4 bases and J lost 6; bases outside the gene matches: 6. The CDR3 has 15 amino acids. Germline V gene data show CDR1 as SEHNR and CDR2 as FQNEAQ (reference sequence). Here the CDR3 DNA reads TGTGCCAGCAGCTCCCGACAGGGTCCTAATTCACCCCTCCACTTT. Its translation: CASSSRQGPNSPLHF.

For this clonotype: A much larger clone differs from this one at a single base, so this may be a read error. The CDR3 end shows no conserved phenylalanine or tryptophan, and so a read error is likely. The chain joins TRBV7-8 to TRBJ1-6; a weak D match, TRBD1 (5 bases). The germline gives CDR1 SGHVS, CDR2 FQNEAQ. The CDR3 is made up of 14 amino acids. V was cut by 7 bases and J by 6 bases, with 13 bases left in between. The CDR3 protein is CASTPGRSNSPLHL. CDR3 bases: TGTGCCAGCACTCCGGGACGGAGTAATTCACCCCTCCACCTT.